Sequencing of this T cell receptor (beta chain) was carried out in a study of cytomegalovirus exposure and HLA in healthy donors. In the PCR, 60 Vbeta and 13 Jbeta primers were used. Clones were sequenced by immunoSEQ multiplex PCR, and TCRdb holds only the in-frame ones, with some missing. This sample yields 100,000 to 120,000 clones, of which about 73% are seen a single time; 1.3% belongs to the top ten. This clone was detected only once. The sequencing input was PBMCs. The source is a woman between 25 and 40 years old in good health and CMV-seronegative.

The CDR3 sequence: CASMGARANYGYTF. The CDR3 nucleotides read TGTGCCAGCATGGGTGCCAGGGCCAACTATGGCTACACCTTC. The chain carries TRBV2 and TRBJ1-2; possibly TRBD1 for D (5 bases). V was trimmed by 7 bases and J by 2 bases, leaving 14 bases between them. CDR1 SNHLY and CDR2 FYNNEI come from the germline V gene. CDR3 length: 14 amino acids.